This T cell receptor (beta chain) is from a study of T cell responses to AZD1222 COVID-19 vaccine. The wider study: Pooling covered second doses at about 4 or about 12 weeks.

The method was immunoSEQ multiplex PCR; TCRdb's version includes in-frame clones alone and lacks a portion of them. The sample contains roughly 100,000 clones, roughly 91% of which appear only once. The CDR3 extends over 12 amino acids. V was cut by 6 bases and J by 3 bases, with 9 bases left in between. Germline V gene data show CDR1 as KGHSH and CDR2 as LQKENI. This chain joins TRBV18 and TRBJ2-7; D tentatively reads TRBD1 or TRBD2 (5 bases each). The receptor comes from an adult in good health. Sequencing was performed on peripheral blood, taken on day 0 of AZD1222 vaccination. CDR3 protein: CASSRDGYEQYF. The CDR3 region has the DNA TGTGCCAGCTCCAGGGACGGCTACGAGCAGTACTTC.